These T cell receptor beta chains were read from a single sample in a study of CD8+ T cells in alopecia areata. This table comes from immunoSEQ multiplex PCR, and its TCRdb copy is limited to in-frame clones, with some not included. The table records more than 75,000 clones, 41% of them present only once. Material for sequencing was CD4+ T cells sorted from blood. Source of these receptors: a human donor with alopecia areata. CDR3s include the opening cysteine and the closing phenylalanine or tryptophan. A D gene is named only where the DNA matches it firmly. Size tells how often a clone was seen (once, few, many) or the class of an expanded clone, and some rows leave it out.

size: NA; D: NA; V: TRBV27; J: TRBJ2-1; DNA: TGTGCCAGCAGTATACCAAAATCCGGGACACCCATTTACAATGAGCAGTTCTTC; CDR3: CASSIPKSGTPIYNEQFF
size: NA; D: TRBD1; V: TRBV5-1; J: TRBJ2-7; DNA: TGCGCCAGCAGCTGGGGGACAGGAAGTTACGAGCAGTACTTC; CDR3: CASSWGTGSYEQYF
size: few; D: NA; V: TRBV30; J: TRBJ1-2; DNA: TGTGCCTGGAGTCCCGGGGTGGCAGATGCAGGCACCTTC; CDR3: CAWSPGVADAGTF
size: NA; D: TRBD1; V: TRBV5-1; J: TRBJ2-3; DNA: TGCGCCAGCAGCTTGGAGGGACAGCGCACAGATACGCAGTATTTT; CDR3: CASSLEGQRTDTQYF
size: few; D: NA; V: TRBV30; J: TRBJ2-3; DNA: TGTGCCTGGAGTTATCGGTCAGATACGCAGTATTTT; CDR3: CAWSYRSDTQYF
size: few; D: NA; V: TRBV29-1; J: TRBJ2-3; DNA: TGCAGCGTTGAAGATCTGGCTCTATCCACAGATACGCAGTATTTT; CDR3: CSVEDLALSTDTQYF
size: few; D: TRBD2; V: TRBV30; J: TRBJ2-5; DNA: TGTGCCAGTAGGGCGAGCGGGAAGGAGACCCAGTACTTC; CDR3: CASRASGKETQYF
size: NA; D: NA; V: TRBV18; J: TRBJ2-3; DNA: TGTGCCAGCTCACCGGATGGGGTCAGCACAGATACGCAGTATTTT; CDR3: CASSPDGVSTDTQYF
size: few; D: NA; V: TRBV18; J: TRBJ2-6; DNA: TGTGCCAGCTCACCAGTGGGGACCGGGGCCAACGTCCTGACTTTC; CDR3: CASSPVGTGANVLTF
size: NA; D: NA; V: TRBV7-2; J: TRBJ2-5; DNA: TGTGCCAGCAGCTGGGGGGCCCTGATGGAGACCCAGTACTTC; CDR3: CASSWGALMETQYF
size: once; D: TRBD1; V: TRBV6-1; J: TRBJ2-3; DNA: TGTGCCAGCAGTGACGGAGGACAGGGGTGGACAGATACGCAGTATTTT; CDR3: CASSDGGQGWTDTQYF
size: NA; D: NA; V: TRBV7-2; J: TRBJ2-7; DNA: TGTGCCAGCAGCTTAAGGCCTAGCGCTTCCTACGAGCAGTACTTC; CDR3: CASSLRPSASYEQYF
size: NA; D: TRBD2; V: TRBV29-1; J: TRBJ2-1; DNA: TGCAGCGTTGTGAGCGGGGTGCATGAGCAGTTCTTC; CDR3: CSVVSGVHEQFF
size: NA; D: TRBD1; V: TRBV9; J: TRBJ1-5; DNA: TGTGCCAGCAGCGCGACAGGGTTGGGCAATCAGCCCCAGCATTTT; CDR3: CASSATGLGNQPQHF
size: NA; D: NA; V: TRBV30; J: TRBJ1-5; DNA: TGTGCCTGGACATTGGGGGGGGGCAATCAGCCCCAGCATTTT; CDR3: CAWTLGGGNQPQHF
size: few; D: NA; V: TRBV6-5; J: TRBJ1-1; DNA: TGTGCCAGCAGTTTAGACAGGCTGGCCACTGAAGCTTTCTTT; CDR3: CASSLDRLATEAFF
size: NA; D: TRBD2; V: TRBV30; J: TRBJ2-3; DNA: TGTGCCTGGAGACTAGCGGGGCTCACAGATACGCAGTATTTT; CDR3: CAWRLAGLTDTQYF
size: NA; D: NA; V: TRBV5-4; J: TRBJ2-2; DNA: TGTGCCAGCAGCCTCTGGCCCGGGGAGCTGTTTTTT; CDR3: CASSLWPGELFF
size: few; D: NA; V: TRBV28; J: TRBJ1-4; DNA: TGTGCCAGCAGTGGGACACAAGTAAATGAAAAACTGTTTTTT; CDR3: CASSGTQVNEKLFF
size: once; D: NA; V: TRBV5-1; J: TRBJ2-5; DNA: TGCGCCAGCAGCCCGGTGGCTAGCGATGGGGAGACCCAGTACTTC; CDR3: CASSPVASDGETQYF
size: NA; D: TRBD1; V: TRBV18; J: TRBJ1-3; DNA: TGTGCCAGCTCACCCGACAGGGTTGGAAACACCATATATTTT; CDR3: CASSPDRVGNTIYF
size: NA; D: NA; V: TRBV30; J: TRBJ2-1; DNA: TGTGCCTGGTATGCTGGGACTCCGTTCTTC; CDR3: CAWYAGTPFF
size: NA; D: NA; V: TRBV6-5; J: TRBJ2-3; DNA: TGTGCCAGCAGTTTGCAGGGAACAGATACGCAGTATTTT; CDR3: CASSLQGTDTQYF
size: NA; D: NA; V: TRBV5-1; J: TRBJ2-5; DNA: TGCGCCAGCAGCGGGAAACAGGGTTTTGGTGAGACCCAGTACTTC; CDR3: CASSGKQGFGETQYF
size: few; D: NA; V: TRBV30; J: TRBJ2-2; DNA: TGTGCCTGGAGTGTTCTCCGGGGAACCGGGGAGCTGTTTTTT; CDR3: CAWSVLRGTGELFF
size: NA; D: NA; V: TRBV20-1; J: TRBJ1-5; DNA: TGCAGTGCTGTTCGAGGGACTCAGCATTTT; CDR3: CSAVRGTQHF
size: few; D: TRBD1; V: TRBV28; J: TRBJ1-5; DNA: TGTGCCAGCATCACACAGGGGAATCAGCCCCAGCATTTT; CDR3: CASITQGNQPQHF
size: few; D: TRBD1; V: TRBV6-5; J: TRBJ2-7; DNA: TGTGCCAGCACCAGGAGTGCCAGGGGGCCTTCCGAGCAGTACTTC; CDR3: CASTRSARGPSEQYF
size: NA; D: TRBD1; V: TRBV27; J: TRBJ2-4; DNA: TGTGCCAGCAGTCCGACGACAGGGGCAGTTGGCAAAAACATTCAGTACTTC; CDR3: CASSPTTGAVGKNIQYF
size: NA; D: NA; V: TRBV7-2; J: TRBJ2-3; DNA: TGTGCCAGCAGCGTAGGATGGGGAGATACGCAGTATTTT; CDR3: CASSVGWGDTQYF
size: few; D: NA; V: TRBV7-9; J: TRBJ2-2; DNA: TGTGCCAGCAGCACGGACGGTTTCAACACCGGGGAGCTGTTTTTT; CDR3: CASSTDGFNTGELFF
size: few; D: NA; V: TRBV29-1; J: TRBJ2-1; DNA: TGCAGCGTCCAACCCCCCCACGGTGAGCAGTTCTTC; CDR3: CSVQPPHGEQFF
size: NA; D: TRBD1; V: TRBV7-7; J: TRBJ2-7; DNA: TGTGCTAGCAGCGCCGGGACAGGGGCCGAGCAGTACTTC; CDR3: CASSAGTGAEQYF
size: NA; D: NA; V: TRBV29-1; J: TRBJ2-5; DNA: TGCAGCGTCGGACGGTACGGAGAGACCCAGTACTTC; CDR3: CSVGRYGETQYF
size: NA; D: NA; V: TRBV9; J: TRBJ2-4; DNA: TGTGCCAGCAGCGTAAGGGGGACATCAGGCGTCAAAAACATTCAGTACTTC; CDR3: CASSVRGTSGVKNIQYF
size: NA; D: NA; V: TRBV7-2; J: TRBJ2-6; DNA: TGTGCCAGCAGCTCGATATCGGGGGCCAACGTCCTGACTTTC; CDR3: CASSSISGANVLTF
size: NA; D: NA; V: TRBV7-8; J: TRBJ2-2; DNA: TGTGCCAGCAGCGCCACCCCCCGCCGCAACACCGGGGAGCTGTTTTTT; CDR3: CASSATPRRNTGELFF
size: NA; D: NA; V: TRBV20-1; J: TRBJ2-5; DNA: TGCAGTGCTACCCATCAAGAGACCCAGTACTTC; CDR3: CSATHQETQYF
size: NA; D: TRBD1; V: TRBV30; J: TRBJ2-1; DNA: TGTGCCCTATGGGACAGGAGAAGCTCCTACAATGAGCAGTTCTTC; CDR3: CALWDRRSSYNEQFF
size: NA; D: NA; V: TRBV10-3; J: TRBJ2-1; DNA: TGTGCCATCAGTGGTGAAGTGGGGAGTTCCAGCTCCTACAATGAGCAGTTCTTC; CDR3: CAISGEVGSSSSYNEQFF
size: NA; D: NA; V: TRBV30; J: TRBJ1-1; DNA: TGTGCCTGGAGGTGGGGGAACACTGAAGCTTTCTTT; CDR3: CAWRWGNTEAFF
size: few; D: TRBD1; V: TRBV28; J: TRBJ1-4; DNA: TGTGCCAGCAGTCACAGGGGCGAAAAACTGTTTTTT; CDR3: CASSHRGEKLFF
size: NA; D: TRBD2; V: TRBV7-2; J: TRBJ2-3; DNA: TGTGCCAGCAGCTTACCAGCGGGAGCAGATACGCAGTATTTT; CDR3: CASSLPAGADTQYF
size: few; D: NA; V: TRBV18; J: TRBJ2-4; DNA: TGTGCCAGCTCACCAGATTTAGCCAAAAACATTCAGTACTTC; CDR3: CASSPDLAKNIQYF
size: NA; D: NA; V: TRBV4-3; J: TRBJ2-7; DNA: TGCGCCAGCAGCCAAGACACACTCTCCTACGAGCAGTACTTC; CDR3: CASSQDTLSYEQYF
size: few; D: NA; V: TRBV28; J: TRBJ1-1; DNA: TGTGCCACCGGGGGCGTCATGAACACTGAAGCTTTCTTT; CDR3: CATGGVMNTEAFF